These 9 T cell receptor beta chains share one sample of origin, sequenced in a study of identical twins. TCRdb redid the calling of the 5' RACE reads with MiXCR, one entry per CDR3 protein. The sample records 200,000 to 250,000 distinct CDR3 sequences, approximately 7.8% being singletons. This sample also belongs to another study, concerning yellow fever vaccine responses in identical twins.

The sequenced sample consisted of CD8+ T cells sorted from blood. These receptors were obtained from a woman aged 18-29 years in good health.

This clonotype was recorded at least ten times. The chain joins TRBV5-1 to TRBJ1-3; possibly TRBD1 for D (5 bases). CDR1 and CDR2 (germline): SGHRS, YFSETQ. The CDR3 contains 17 residues. V lost 0 bases to trimming and J lost 1 base, with 14 bases between them. The CDR3 sequence: CASSLGRRVRSGNTIYF. CDR3 in DNA: TGCGCCAGCAGCTTGGGACGCAGGGTTCGATCTGGAAACACCATATATTTT.

The chain employs TRBV7-2 and TRBJ2-2; D not resolved. This CDR3 spans 13 amino acids. V was pared by 5 bases and J by 5 bases, with 9 bases between. Germline loops: CDR1 SGHTA, CDR2 FQGNSA. The CDR3 sequence is CASSAWGTGELFF. In DNA, the CDR3 is TGTGCCAGCAGCGCCTGGGGAACCGGGGAGCTGTTTTTT.

The chain uses TRBV15 and TRBJ2-1; TRBD1 aligns across 8 bases. Per the germline V gene, CDR1 is LNHNV and CDR2 is YYDKDF (reference sequence). J was trimmed by 4 bases and V by 3 bases; bases with no gene match: 8. The length of the CDR3 is 16 residues. This CDR3 reads CATSRETGAGYNEQFF. In DNA, the CDR3 is TGTGCCACCAGCAGGGAGACAGGGGCAGGGTACAATGAGCAGTTCTTC. The variable domain in full, completed from reference TRBV15 and TRBJ2-1, reads DAMVIQNPRYQVTQFGKPVTLSCSQTLNHNVMYWYQQKSSQAPKLLFHYYDKDFNNEADTPDNFQSRRPNTSFCFLDIRSPGLGDTAMYLCATSRETGAGYNEQFFGPGTRLTVL.

In this sample, this clonotype turned up a few times. The J gene is TRBJ2-3, the V gene TRBV3-1; 9 bases agree with TRBD2. The CDR3 has 21 residues. Per the germline V gene, CDR1 is LGHDT and CDR2 is YNNKEL (reference sequence). V was clipped by 1 base and J by 0 bases; unmatched bases: 17. CDR3: CASSQVVLAGPNVLSTDTQYF. The CDR3 bases are TGTGCCAGCAGCCAAGTGGTTCTAGCGGGACCTAATGTTTTAAGCACAGATACGCAGTATTTT.

The table lists this clonotype with a few counts. The chain recombines TRBV5-1 with TRBJ2-1, with 11 nucleotides matching TRBD2. V lost 4 bases to trimming and J lost 8 bases; unmatched junction nucleotides: 14. Germline V gene data show CDR1 as SGHRS and CDR2 as YFSETQ. This CDR3 comprises 17 residues. CDR3 nucleotides: TGCGCCAGCAGCGCGGACCCCATAGCGGGAGGGTATCATGAGCAGTTCTTC. It translates to CASSADPIAGGYHEQFF. Together with reference TRBV5-1 and TRBJ2-1, the CDR3 gives the full variable domain: KAGVTQTPRYLIKTRGQQVTLSCSPISGHRSVSWYQQTPGQGLQFLFEYFSETQRNKGNFPGRFSGRQFSNSRSEMNVSTLELGDSALYLCASSADPIAGGYHEQFFGPGTRLTVL.

This clonotype was counted at least ten times. The V and J genes are TRBV10-3 and TRBJ2-1; the match to TRBD1 covers 8 bases. The CDR3 has 17 residues. The J segment lost 1 base and the V segment lost 4 bases, leaving 9 bases of the junction unmatched. Germline V CDR1 and CDR2: ENHRY, SYGVKD. CDR3 residues: CAISAPGQATSYNEQFF. The CDR3 DNA reads as TGTGCCATCAGTGCTCCGGGACAGGCCACTTCCTACAATGAGCAGTTCTTC.

This clonotype was found a few times. The chain uses TRBV20-1 and TRBJ2-3; 10 nucleotides line up with TRBD2. Germline values: CDR1 DFQATT, CDR2 SNEGSKA (reference sequence). J gave up 4 bases and V 1 base, and 8 bases lay outside the gene matches. CDR3 length: 16 residues. DNA of the CDR3: TGCAGTGCTAGAGTCCTAGCGGGAGAGGGTGCAGATACGCAGTATTTT. Translated: CSARVLAGEGADTQYF.

V is TRBV5-1 and J is TRBJ2-5, with TRBD2 matching over 11 bases. CDR1 is SGHRS and CDR2 is YFSETQ in the germline V gene. J lost 3 bases, V lost 5 bases, and 3 bases had no gene match. This CDR3 comprises 14 residues. CDR3 nucleotides: TGCGCCAGCAGTTCGGGACTAGCGGAAGAGACCCAGTACTTC. Translation: CASSSGLAEETQYF.

This clonotype was detected many times. The V and J genes are TRBV7-9 and TRBJ2-7, with 11 bases identical to TRBD2. V shed 5 bases, J shed 0 bases, and the junction held 6 bases outside the gene matches. This CDR3 comprises 16 residues. CDR1 and CDR2 from the germline V gene are SEHNR and FQNEAQ (reference sequence). As DNA, the CDR3 is TGTGCCAGCAGCCCTAGCGGGGGGACCCACTCCTACGAGCAGTACGTC. The encoded protein is CASSPSGGTHSYEQYV.